This passage covers 17 T cell receptor beta chains from one sample sequenced in a study of blood T cell repertoires in COVID-19. Using immunoSEQ multiplex PCR, the repertoire was profiled, and TCRdb retains in-frame clones only, with some absent. Among over 100,000 clones listed, roughly 83% were seen once. The sample consisted of peripheral blood. These receptors were collected from a woman aged 55-69 years with acute or convalescent COVID-19.

V usage is TRBV4-1 and J usage is TRBJ2-5; 8 nucleotides match TRBD2. The CDR3 consists of 16 residues. With V trimmed by 0 bases and J by 5 bases, 8 bases remained unmatched. CDR1 is MGHRA, CDR2 YSYEKL, per germline. The CDR3 DNA reads as TGCGCCAGCAGCCAAGAGGCGACTAGCGTTTTGGAGACCCAGTACTTC. Its translation: CASSQEATSVLETQYF.

This chain joins TRBV18 and TRBJ2-5; no firm D call. This CDR3 spans 15 amino acids. V lost 1 base to trimming and J lost 2 bases, with 11 bases between them. Germline V CDR1 and CDR2: KGHSH, LQKENI. The CDR3 loop is CASSPRAHSQETQYF. The CDR3, as DNA: TGTGCCAGCTCACCACGCGCCCACAGTCAAGAGACCCAGTACTTC.

The V gene is TRBV9, the J gene TRBJ1-4, with TRBD1 identical over 9 bases. Germline V gene lookup returns CDR1 SGDLS and CDR2 YYNGEE. The CDR3 is made up of 15 amino acids. Trimming cost V 3 bases and J 5 bases; bases outside gene matches: 5. CDR3 sequence reads: CASSDQDRGNEKLFF. The CDR3 DNA sequence: TGTGCCAGCAGCGACCAGGACAGGGGAAATGAAAAACTGTTTTTT.

This clone occurred a few times. The chain has TRBV5-1 and TRBJ2-5; the D gene is possibly TRBD1 (5 bases). The CDR3 consists of 14 residues. The germline V gene encodes CDR1 SGHRS and CDR2 YFSETQ. Trimming removed 4 bases at V and 2 bases at J, with 12 bases between. The CDR3 here is CASSIQDQQETQYF. CDR3 coding DNA: TGCGCCAGCAGCATACAGGACCAGCAAGAGACCCAGTACTTC. Complete variable domain (other parts from reference TRBV5-1 and TRBJ2-5): KAGVTQTPRYLIKTRGQQVTLSCSPISGHRSVSWYQQTPGQGLQFLFEYFSETQRNKGNFPGRFSGRQFSNSRSEMNVSTLELGDSALYLCASSIQDQQETQYFGPGTRLLVL.

This clone appeared a few times. V gene TRBV7-2 combines with J gene TRBJ2-1; 13 bases fit TRBD2. Per germline, CDR1 SGHTA and CDR2 FQGNSA. V gave up 5 bases and J gave up 8 bases; unmatched junction bases: 9. This CDR3 spans 16 amino acids. The CDR3 nucleotides are TGTGCCAGCAGCGGGCAAGGACTAGCGGGAGTGGATGAGCAGTTCTTC. Translated, it gives CASSGQGLAGVDEQFF.

This chain joins TRBV21-1 and TRBJ2-1; the D call of TRBD2 is as the table states it, not checked on the DNA. TRBV21-1 is tagged as a pseudogene. The CDR3 is 15 residues long. The CDR3 sequence is CASSKMTSGNNEQFF. In DNA form, the CDR3 reads TGTGCCAGCAGCAAAATGACTAGCGGGAACAATGAGCAGTTCTTC.

The J gene is TRBJ1-1, the V gene TRBV5-1; 7 nucleotides line up with TRBD1. The CDR3 has 14 amino acids. V shed 3 bases, J shed 4 bases, and the junction held 6 bases outside the gene matches. Germline loops: CDR1 SGHRS, CDR2 YFSETQ. CDR3 in DNA: TGCGCCAGCAGCTCGGGACAGCCAGGCACTGAAGCTTTCTTT. This gives the protein CASSSGQPGTEAFF.

This chain joins TRBV4-1 and TRBJ2-4; D is ambiguous. This CDR3 contains 17 residues. V lost 1 base, J lost 1 base, and 14 bases lay in between. CDR1 MGHRA and CDR2 YSYEKL come from the germline V gene. DNA for the CDR3: TGCGCCAGCAGCCAAGGAGGCCCCCGAAGGGCCAAAAACATTCAGTACTTC. Translation: CASSQGGPRRAKNIQYF.

The chain carries TRBV5-4 and TRBJ2-1, with 10 bases identical to TRBD2. V dropped 6 bases and J dropped 6; count of bases not matched to a gene: 9. Germline V gives CDR1 SGHNT, CDR2 YYREEE (reference sequence). CDR3 length equals 15 residues. CDR3 nucleotides: TGTGCCAGCATACCAAGCGGGAGGGCCTCCAATGAGCAGTTCTTC. This codes for CASIPSGRASNEQFF.

The chain recombines TRBV3-1 (or the pseudogene TRBV3-2) with TRBJ2-2; 7 positions match TRBD1. Per germline, CDR1 LGHDT and CDR2 YNNKEL (reference sequence). The CDR3 consists of 15 residues. The V segment lost 1 base and the J segment 7 bases; nucleotides outside the gene matches: 6. CDR3 amino acids: CASSQGTGEIGELFF. The CDR3 coding sequence is TGTGCCAGCAGCCAAGGAACAGGGGAAATCGGGGAGCTGTTTTTT.

This clone was recorded once. The chain recombines TRBV5-4 with TRBJ2-2; possibly TRBD1 for D (5 bases). Germline V gene lookup returns CDR1 SGHNT and CDR2 YYREEE (reference sequence). The CDR3 has 13 amino acids. Trimming removed 2 bases from V and 3 bases from J, with 5 bases in between. CDR3 coding DNA: TGTGCCAGCAGCTTCAGGGACACCGGGGAGCTGTTTTTT. Translation gives CASSFRDTGELFF.

This clone was seen just once. Written as DNA, the CDR3 is TGTGCCTGGAGTCTGGGACAGGCTATTTACAATGAGCAGTTCTTC. Protein sequence: CAWSLGQAIYNEQFF. The V gene is TRBV30, the J gene TRBJ2-1, with 8 positions matching TRBD1. V lost 2 bases and J lost 4; bases outside the gene matches: 7. The CDR3 has 15 amino acids. Germline assignment: CDR1 GTSNPN and CDR2 SVGIG (reference sequence).

V usage is TRBV3-1 (or the pseudogene TRBV3-2) and J usage is TRBJ2-1; 9 nucleotides line up with TRBD2. Germline-derived CDR1 and CDR2 are LGHDT and YNNKEL (reference sequence). The CDR3 loop spans 14 amino acids. Germline trimming cut 3 bases from V and 8 bases from J; bases unmatched to any gene: 5. The CDR3 DNA follows: TGTGCCAGCAGCCAGGAAGGGACTAGCCATGAGCAGTTCTTC. It translates to CASSQEGTSHEQFF.

This chain uses TRBV6-1 with TRBJ2-7; 7 positions agree with TRBD1. In germline, CDR1 is MNHNS, CDR2 SASEGT. The CDR3 length is 15 residues. V was pared by 2 bases and J by 3 bases, with 7 bases of the junction left unmatched. Here the CDR3 DNA reads TGTGCCAGCAGTGAAAGGGACAGAGCGATCTACGAGCAGTACTTC. It is translated as CASSERDRAIYEQYF.

The V and J genes are TRBV13 and TRBJ2-1; D is perhaps TRBD2 (5 bases). This CDR3 comprises 14 residues. The germline V gene has CDR1 PRHDT and CDR2 FYEKMQ (reference sequence). V was clipped by 0 bases and J by 2 bases, with 5 bases between them. The CDR3 sequence: CASSLGGAYNEQFF. CDR3 in DNA: TGTGCCAGCAGCTTAGGCGGGGCCTACAATGAGCAGTTCTTC.

The rearrangement links TRBV6-2 or TRBV6-3 to TRBJ1-5; tentatively, D is TRBD1 (6 bases). CDR3 length: 16 residues. Germline CDR1 and CDR2: MNHEY and SVGEGT. Trimming took off 0 bases at V and 3 bases at J, with 12 bases between the two ends. CDR3 protein: CASSYSSHRVNQPQHF. DNA for the CDR3: TGTGCCAGCAGTTACTCTTCCCACAGGGTCAATCAGCCCCAGCATTTT.

In DNA form, the CDR3 reads TGTGCCAGCAGTCCGGGACAGCTTTCCTCTGGAAACACCATATATTTT. Translated: CASSPGQLSSGNTIYF. The chain combines TRBV27 with TRBJ1-3; TRBD1 matches at 7 bases. Germline values: CDR1 MNHEY, CDR2 SMNVEV (reference sequence). The V and J ends lost 5 bases and 0 bases, in that order; junction bases with no gene match: 7. CDR3 length equals 16 residues.